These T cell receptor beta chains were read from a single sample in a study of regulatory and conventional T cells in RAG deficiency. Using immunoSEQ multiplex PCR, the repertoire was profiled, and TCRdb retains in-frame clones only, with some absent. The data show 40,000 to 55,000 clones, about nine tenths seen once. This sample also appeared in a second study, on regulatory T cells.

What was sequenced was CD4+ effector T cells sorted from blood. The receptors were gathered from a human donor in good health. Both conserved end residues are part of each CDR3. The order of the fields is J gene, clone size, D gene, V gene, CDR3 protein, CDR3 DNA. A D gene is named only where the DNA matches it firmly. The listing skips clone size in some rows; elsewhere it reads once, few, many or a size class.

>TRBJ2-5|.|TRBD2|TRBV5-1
CASKESSGVQETQYF
TGCGCCAGCAAGGAAAGTAGCGGGGTGCAAGAGACCCAGTACTTC
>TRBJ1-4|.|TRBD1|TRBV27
CASSGDRRNTNEKLFF
TGTGCCAGCAGTGGGGACAGGCGAAATACTAATGAAAAACTGTTTTTT
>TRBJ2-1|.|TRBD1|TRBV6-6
CASSYWTGGTHNEQFF
TGTGCCAGCAGTTACTGGACAGGGGGCACTCACAATGAGCAGTTCTTC
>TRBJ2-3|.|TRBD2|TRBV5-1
CASGEGLHTDTQYF
TGCGCCAGCGGGGAGGGACTACACACAGATACGCAGTATTTT
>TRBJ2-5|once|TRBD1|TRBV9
CASSAKTGTGGWETQYF
TGTGCCAGCAGCGCAAAGACCGGGACAGGGGGCTGGGAGACCCAGTACTTC
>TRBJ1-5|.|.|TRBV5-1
CASSLGGRVDQPQHF
TGCGCCAGCAGCTTGGGGGGCAGGGTGGATCAGCCCCAGCATTTT
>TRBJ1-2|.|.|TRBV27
CASSPERGRASGYTF
TGTGCCAGCAGTCCTGAGCGGGGCAGGGCCAGCGGCTACACCTTC
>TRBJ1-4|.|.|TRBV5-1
CASSYRFGTNEKLFF
TGCGCCAGCAGTTATCGGTTTGGGACTAATGAAAAACTGTTTTTT
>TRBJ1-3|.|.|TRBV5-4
CASSLTLENTIYF
TGTGCCAGCAGCTTGACTTTGGAAAACACCATATATTTT
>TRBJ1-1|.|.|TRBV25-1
CASSESRGPTEAFF
TGTGCCAGCAGTGAATCAAGAGGGCCCACTGAAGCTTTCTTT
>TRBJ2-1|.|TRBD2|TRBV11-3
CASSTSSGLYNEQFF
TGTGCCAGCAGCACCTCTAGCGGGCTTTACAATGAGCAGTTCTTC
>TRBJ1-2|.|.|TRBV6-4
CASSDGRPPNYGYTF
TGTGCCAGCAGTGACGGACGGCCCCCTAACTATGGCTACACCTTC
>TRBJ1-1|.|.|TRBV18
CASSPPKGPEAFF
TGTGCCAGCTCACCACCCAAGGGTCCTGAAGCTTTCTTT
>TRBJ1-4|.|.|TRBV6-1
CASSEFEGSGEKLFF
TGTGCCAGCAGTGAATTTGAGGGGAGTGGTGAAAAACTGTTTTTT
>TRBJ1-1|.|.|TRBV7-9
CASSLEGRGGAFF
TGTGCCAGCAGCTTAGAGGGTCGGGGGGGAGCTTTCTTT
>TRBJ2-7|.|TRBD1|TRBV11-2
CASRIAGQGTIYEQYF
TGTGCCAGCAGAATAGCCGGACAGGGGACGATCTACGAGCAGTACTTC
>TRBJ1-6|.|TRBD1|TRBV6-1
CASSEVTGGLSYNSPLHF
TGTGCCAGCAGTGAAGTTACAGGGGGTCTGTCCTATAATTCACCCCTCCACTTT
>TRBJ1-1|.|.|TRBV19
CASRNSYPSTEAFF
TGTGCCAGTAGGAACTCCTATCCCAGCACTGAAGCTTTCTTT
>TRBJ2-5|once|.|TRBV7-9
CASSLVETQYF
TGTGCCAGCAGCTTAGTGGAGACCCAGTACTTC
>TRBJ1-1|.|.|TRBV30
CAWSRGISLAFF
TGTGCCTGGAGTAGGGGGATCAGTCTGGCTTTCTTT
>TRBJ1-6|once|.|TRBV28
CASSFAALNSPLHF
TGTGCCAGCAGTTTTGCGGCACTTAATTCACCCCTCCACTTT
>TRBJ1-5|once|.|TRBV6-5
CASSIQGRGNQPQHF
TGTGCCAGCAGCATACAGGGTAGAGGCAATCAGCCCCAGCATTTT
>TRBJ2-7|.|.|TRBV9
CASSARSGTAEQYF
TGTGCCAGCAGCGCTAGATCCGGGACCGCCGAGCAGTACTTC
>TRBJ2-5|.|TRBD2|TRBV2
CASRQAGAVETQYF
TGTGCCAGCAGGCAAGCGGGAGCCGTGGAGACCCAGTACTTC
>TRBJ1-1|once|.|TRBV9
CASSVGVGVEAFF
TGTGCCAGCAGCGTAGGGGTCGGCGTGGAAGCTTTCTTT
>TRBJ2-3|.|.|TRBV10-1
CASGAGQGLTDTQYF
TGCGCCAGCGGTGCGGGCCAGGGCCTCACAGATACGCAGTATTTT
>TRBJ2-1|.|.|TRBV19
CASSNRDYEQFF
TGTGCCAGTAGTAACAGGGATTATGAGCAGTTCTTC
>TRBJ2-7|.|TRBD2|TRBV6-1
CASRREGEQYF
TGTGCCAGCAGGAGGGAGGGGGAGCAGTACTTC
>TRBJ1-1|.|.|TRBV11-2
CASSLDGSYTEAFF
TGTGCCAGCAGCTTAGACGGAAGTTACACTGAAGCTTTCTTT
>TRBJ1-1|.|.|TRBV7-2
CASSLVGRSTEAFF
TGTGCCAGCAGCTTAGTGGGGCGGAGCACTGAAGCTTTCTTT
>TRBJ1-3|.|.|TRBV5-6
CASSFSGNTIYF
TGTGCCAGCAGCTTCTCTGGAAACACCATATATTTT
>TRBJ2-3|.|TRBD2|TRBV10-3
CAISEGLAGGDTQYF
TGTGCCATCAGTGAGGGACTAGCGGGAGGGGATACGCAGTATTTT
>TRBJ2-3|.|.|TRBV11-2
CASSPPTDTQYF
TGTGCCAGCAGCCCACCCACAGATACGCAGTATTTT
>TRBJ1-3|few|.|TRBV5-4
CASSLDRVGNTIYF
TGTGCCAGCAGCTTGGACAGGGTGGGGAACACCATATATTTT
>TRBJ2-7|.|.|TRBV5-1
CASSLDLPIYEQYF
TGCGCCAGCAGCTTGGACCTCCCCATATACGAGCAGTACTTC
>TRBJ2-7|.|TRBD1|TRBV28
CASRPTGSSYEQYF
TGTGCCAGCAGACCGACAGGGTCCTCCTACGAGCAGTACTTC
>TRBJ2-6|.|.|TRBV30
CAWSVSRGPGGDSSGANVLTF
TGTGCCTGGAGTGTATCCCGAGGTCCGGGGGGCGACAGCTCTGGGGCCAACGTCCTGACTTTC
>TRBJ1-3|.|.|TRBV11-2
CASSETGPSSGNTIYF
TGTGCCAGCAGCGAGACAGGTCCTAGCTCTGGAAACACCATATATTTT
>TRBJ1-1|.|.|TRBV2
CASSEAPHSDTEAFF
TGTGCCAGCAGTGAAGCCCCCCACAGCGACACTGAAGCTTTCTTT
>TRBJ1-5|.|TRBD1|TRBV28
CASSTPGTGNQPQHF
TGTGCCAGCAGTACCCCTGGGACAGGCAATCAGCCCCAGCATTTT
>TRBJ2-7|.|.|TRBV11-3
CASSSGRPSYEQYF
TGTGCCAGCAGTTCTGGGCGGCCCTCCTACGAGCAGTACTTC
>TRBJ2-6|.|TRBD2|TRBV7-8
CASSPVSGDYSGANVLTF
TGTGCCAGCAGCCCAGTCAGCGGGGACTACTCTGGGGCCAACGTCCTGACTTTC
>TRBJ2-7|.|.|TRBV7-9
CASSLTASEQYF
TGTGCCAGCAGCTTAACAGCCTCGGAGCAGTACTTC
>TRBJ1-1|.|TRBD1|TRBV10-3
CAISPQGVTEAFF
TGTGCCATCAGCCCACAGGGGGTTACTGAAGCTTTCTTT
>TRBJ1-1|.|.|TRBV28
CASSFSPGAGSGTEAFF
TGTGCCAGCAGTTTTTCCCCGGGAGCTGGATCTGGCACTGAAGCTTTCTTT
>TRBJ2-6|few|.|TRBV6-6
CASSYYIGQINVLTF
TGTGCCAGCAGTTATTATATCGGACAGATCAACGTCCTGACTTTC
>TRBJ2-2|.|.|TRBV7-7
CASSLRPQGVGELFF
TGTGCTAGCAGCCTACGGCCACAGGGAGTCGGGGAGCTGTTTTTT
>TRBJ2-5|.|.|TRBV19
CASSTWTTQETQYF
TGTGCCAGTAGTACATGGACTACACAAGAGACCCAGTACTTC
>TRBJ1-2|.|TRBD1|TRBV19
CASSIAQGSKTF
TGTGCCAGTAGTATAGCACAGGGGAGCAAGACCTTC
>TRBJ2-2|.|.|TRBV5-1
CASSGAKRTGELFF
TGCGCCAGCAGCGGGGCCAAAAGAACCGGGGAGCTGTTTTTT
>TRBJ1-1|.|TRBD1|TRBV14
CASSQVGTGRNTEAFF
TGTGCCAGCAGCCAAGTGGGGACAGGGCGGAACACTGAAGCTTTCTTT
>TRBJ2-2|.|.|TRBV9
CASSPRGATGELFF
TGTGCCAGCAGCCCGAGGGGGGCCACCGGGGAGCTGTTTTTT
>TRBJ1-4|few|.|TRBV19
CASRSDGRPNEKLFF
TGTGCCAGTAGGAGTGACGGACGGCCTAATGAAAAACTGTTTTTT
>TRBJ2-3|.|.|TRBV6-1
CASTPGTDTQYF
TGTGCCAGCACCCCGGGGACAGATACGCAGTATTTT
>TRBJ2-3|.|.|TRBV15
CATSRDPTSTDTQYF
TGTGCCACCAGCAGAGATCCAACTAGCACAGATACGCAGTATTTT
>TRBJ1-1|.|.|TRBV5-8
CASSLGPRNTEAFF
TGTGCCAGCAGCTTGGGACCCCGGAACACTGAAGCTTTCTTT
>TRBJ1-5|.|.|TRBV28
CASSAADNSNQPQHF
TGTGCCAGCAGCGCGGCGGACAATAGCAATCAGCCCCAGCATTTT
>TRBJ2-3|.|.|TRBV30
CAPSVTRFTDTQYF
TGTGCCCCGAGCGTGACGCGATTCACAGATACGCAGTATTTT
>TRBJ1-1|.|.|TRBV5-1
CASSSDPGSGNTEAFF
TGCGCCAGCAGCTCTGACCCGGGTTCAGGGAACACTGAAGCTTTCTTT